Each of the 25 T cell receptor beta chains below was sequenced from the same sample in a study of spatial heterogeneity in lung cancer. Time point here: sample taken at primary tumor resection. Sequencing of whole RNA from tumor, nontumor lung or frozen PBMC involved no sorting. MiXCR was run by TCRdb on the 5' RACE reads, yielding one entry per CDR3 protein. The table shows about 38,000 distinct CDR3 sequences, with 4% to 6% occurring only once. The sequencing here drew on PBMCs, taken at surgery. The source of these receptors is a female donor with early-stage non-small cell lung cancer.

This clonotype was recorded many times. Here the CDR3 DNA reads TGTGCCAGCAGTCCGCCCCTAGTCTCCGGGGAGCTGTTTTTT. Translation gives CASSPPLVSGELFF. This chain uses TRBV27 with TRBJ2-2, with D unclear. Trimming stripped 5 bases from V and 6 bases from J, with 13 bases between. The CDR3 sequence is 14 residues long. The germline V gene encodes CDR1 MNHEY and CDR2 SMNVEV (reference sequence).

This clonotype was recorded at least ten times. The J gene is TRBJ2-5, the V gene TRBV5-1; perhaps D is TRBD1 or TRBD2 (6 bases each). This CDR3 is built from 17 residues. V was shortened by 0 bases and J by 5 bases, with 20 bases between the two germline ends. The germline V gene has CDR1 SGHRS and CDR2 YFSETQ. The CDR3 sequence is CASSLVISGGYDETQYF. Written as DNA, the CDR3 is TGCGCCAGCAGCTTGGTTATATCCGGGGGCTACGATGAGACCCAGTACTTC.

This clonotype occurred many times. This chain uses TRBV7-2 with TRBJ2-5, with a weak D call TRBD1 (6 bases). V was cut by 1 base and J by 2 bases, with 11 bases left in between. The CDR3 consists of 15 residues. Germline V lookup: CDR1 SGHTA, CDR2 FQGNSA. The CDR3 loop reads CASSLGGQGQETQYF. The CDR3 bases are TGTGCCAGCAGCTTAGGGGGGCAGGGGCAAGAGACCCAGTACTTC. Full variable domain (outside the CDR3, taken from reference TRBV7-2 and TRBJ2-5): GAGVSQSPSNKVTEKGKDVELRCDPISGHTALYWYRQSLGQGLEFLIYFQGNSAPDKSGLPSDRFSAERTGGSVSTLTIQRTQQEDSAVYLCASSLGGQGQETQYFGPGTRLLVL.

This clonotype has just a few counts. CDR3 sequence (DNA): TGTGCCAGCAGCCCCCATAGTCTAGCGTCCCAAGAGACCCAGTACTTC. Its translation is CASSPHSLASQETQYF. The chain employs TRBV7-2 and TRBJ2-5; D possibly corresponds to TRBD2 (6 bases). CDR1 and CDR2 from the germline V gene are SGHTA and FQGNSA. The CDR3 covers 16 residues. Trimming took 5 bases from V and 1 from J, leaving 17 bases between them.

In its sample, this clonotype was seen many times. The V and J genes are TRBV28 and TRBJ1-1; D perhaps matches TRBD1 (5 bases). V dropped 5 bases and J dropped 5 bases, with 15 bases sitting between them. Germline V gene sequence: CDR1 MDHEN, CDR2 SYDVKM. This CDR3 is built from 14 residues. CDR3 loop: CASSLTDYWTEAFF. The DNA of the CDR3 is TGTGCCAGCAGTCTGACAGACTACTGGACTGAAGCTTTCTTT. Together with reference TRBV28 and TRBJ1-1, the CDR3 gives the full variable domain: DVKVTQSSRYLVKRTGEKVFLECVQDMDHENMFWYRQDPGLGLRLIYFSYDVKMKEKGDIPEGYSVSREKKERFSLILESASTNQTSMYLCASSLTDYWTEAFFGQGTRLTVV.

This clonotype was seen many times. This chain joins TRBV5-5 and TRBJ1-2; D unresolved. CDR1 SGHKS and CDR2 YYEKEE come from the germline V gene (reference sequence). The CDR3 sequence is 18 residues long. The V end was cut by 0 bases, the J end by 2 bases, with 20 bases between. CDR3 coding DNA: TGTGCCAGCAGCTTGGACGGCTCAGAGGTGACTAAAAACTATGGCTACACCTTC. Translating gives CASSLDGSEVTKNYGYTF.

J is TRBJ2-7 and V is TRBV3-1; no clear D. The CDR3 is made up of 12 amino acids. Germline V CDR1 and CDR2: LGHDT, YNNKEL (reference sequence). Trimming took 0 bases from V and 4 from J, leaving 4 bases between them. CDR3 protein: CASSQERYEQYF. For the CDR3, the DNA is TGTGCCAGCAGCCAAGAGAGGTACGAGCAGTACTTC.

This clonotype was seen many times. The chain couples TRBV6-5 to TRBJ2-1, with D hard to call. The CDR3 consists of 15 residues. Per germline, CDR1 MNHEY and CDR2 SVGAGI. V was clipped by 2 bases and J by 8 bases, with 16 bases between them. The CDR3 region is CASSYGPAHLDEQFF. DNA of the CDR3: TGTGCCAGCAGTTACGGGCCGGCACATTTAGATGAGCAGTTCTTC.

This clonotype was observed at least ten times. The chain couples TRBV6-6 to TRBJ2-3, with D perhaps matching TRBD1 (6 bases). The V end was cut by 2 bases, the J end by 1 base, with 10 bases between. CDR1 MNHNY and CDR2 SVGAGI come from the germline V gene (reference sequence). This CDR3 region has 15 residues. CDR3 region: CASSYQGSRTDTQYF. The CDR3 coding sequence is TGTGCCAGCAGTTACCAGGGGTCCCGCACAGATACGCAGTATTTT.

This clonotype was detected only a few times. The chain joins TRBV20-1 to TRBJ1-2, with D possibly being TRBD1 (5 bases). V was shortened by 3 bases and J by 8 bases, with 10 bases between the two germline ends. From germline, CDR1 is DFQATT and CDR2 SNEGSKA (reference sequence). The CDR3 has 11 amino acids. CDR3 nucleotides: TGCAGTGCTAGTTCGTGGGACGGCTACACCTTC. Translated, it gives CSASSWDGYTF.

In its sample, this clonotype was seen a few times. This rearrangement joins TRBV10-3 to TRBJ1-1, with 7 nucleotides matching TRBD1. V gave up 4 bases and J gave up 7 bases; unmatched junction bases: 3. Germline V lookup: CDR1 ENHRY, CDR2 SYGVKD. The CDR3 length is 12 residues. CDR3 region: CAISGPGGEAFF. In DNA, the CDR3 is TGTGCCATCAGTGGACCAGGGGGTGAAGCTTTCTTT.

This clonotype was seen ten or more times. The chain is built from TRBV4-3 and TRBJ1-5; the match to TRBD1 covers 11 bases. CDR1 and CDR2 (germline): LGHNA, YSLEER. V lost 5 bases and J lost 4; bases outside the gene matches: 4. The CDR3 has 15 amino acids. Here the CDR3 reads CASSEGQGANQPQHF. The CDR3 coding sequence is TGCGCCAGCAGCGAAGGACAGGGGGCTAATCAGCCCCAGCATTTT.

This clonotype was recorded many times. V usage is TRBV10-3 and J usage is TRBJ1-5; a possible D gene is TRBD1 (6 bases). V was clipped by 8 bases and J by 4 bases, with 9 bases between them. The CDR3 is made up of 12 amino acids. CDR1 and CDR2 (germline): ENHRY, SYGVKD. CDR3 sequence reads: CAIRDTNQPQHF. In nucleotides, the CDR3 is TGTGCCATCCGGGACACAAATCAGCCCCAGCATTTT.

This clonotype occurred many times. This chain joins TRBV15 and TRBJ2-1; 9 bases match TRBD1. The CDR3 has 14 residues. V shed 8 bases, J shed 2 bases, and the junction held 4 bases outside the gene matches. Germline V gives CDR1 LNHNV, CDR2 YYDKDF (reference sequence). The CDR3 nucleotides are TGTGCCACCGAGGACAGGGGCACCTACAATGAGCAGTTCTTC. Translated: CATEDRGTYNEQFF.

This clonotype appeared many times. The rearrangement links TRBV7-9 to TRBJ2-3; D possibly corresponds to TRBD2 (5 bases). Trimming removed 4 bases from V and 4 bases from J, with 15 bases in between. CDR3 length: 15 amino acids. CDR1 SEHNR and CDR2 FQNEAQ come from the germline V gene (reference sequence). CDR3 region: CASSSPPGVADTQYF. CDR3 bases: TGTGCCAGCAGCTCCCCCCCCGGGGTGGCAGATACGCAGTATTTT.

The genes are TRBV7-9 and TRBJ2-7; a possible D gene is TRBD2 (6 bases). The V and J ends lost 3 bases and 1 base respectively, with 10 bases between them. Germline CDR1 is SEHNR and CDR2 is FQNEAQ (reference sequence). The CDR3 spans 14 residues. The CDR3, as DNA: TGTGCCAGCAGCTTGGGGGGTTGGTCCTACGAGCAGTACTTC. This sequence encodes CASSLGGWSYEQYF.

This clonotype was detected a few times. This CDR3 is missing its conserved last phenylalanine or tryptophan, likely due to a read error. This rearrangement joins TRBV29-1 to TRBJ2-1; D may be TRBD1 (8 bases). V dropped 8 bases and J dropped 7 bases, with 18 bases sitting between them. Germline V gene sequence: CDR1 SQVTM, CDR2 ANQGSEA. This CDR3 is built from 13 residues. The CDR3 protein is CSSDRAAGNEQFI. The CDR3 coding sequence is TGCAGCTCGGACAGGGCAGCGGGAAATGAGCAGTTCATC.

This clonotype showed up many times. The V and J genes are TRBV6-6 and TRBJ1-2; D unclear. Germline CDR1 MNHNY, CDR2 SVGAGI (reference sequence). CDR3 size: 12 residues. V was trimmed by 5 bases and J by 4 bases, leaving 8 bases between them. The CDR3 DNA reads as TGTGCCAGCAGTCCTGGGAGCTATGGCTACACCTTC. It translates to CASSPGSYGYTF.

This clonotype was observed at least ten times. The CDR3 bases are TGTGCCAGCAGGATTCTGGGGGGTGAAGCTTTCTTT. It specifies CASRILGGEAFF. The chain links TRBV3-1 to TRBJ1-1; possible D gene TRBD1, 5 bases. This CDR3 region has 12 residues. CDR1 and CDR2 (germline): LGHDT, YNNKEL (reference sequence). Between the trimmed V and J ends, which lost 6 bases and 7 bases, there was a span of 12 bases.

At least ten counts were recorded for this clonotype. V is TRBV27 and J is TRBJ1-6, with 7 bases aligning to TRBD1. Germline trimming cut 6 bases from V and 7 bases from J; bases unmatched to any gene: 9. This CDR3 has 15 amino acids. Germline values: CDR1 MNHEY, CDR2 SMNVEV (reference sequence). CDR3 bases: TGTGCCAGCAGCGGGTCGGGGACAGTCAATTCACCCCTCCACTTT. Protein: CASSGSGTVNSPLHF.

This clonotype was seen more than once but under ten times. The rearrangement links TRBV11-2 to TRBJ1-1, with D hard to call. V dropped 3 bases and J dropped 1 base, with 6 bases sitting between them. This CDR3 contains 13 residues. Germline V gives CDR1 SGHAT, CDR2 FQNNGV. CDR3 bases: TGTGCCAGCAGCTTCTCAGGGAACACTGAAGCTTTCTTT. As protein: CASSFSGNTEAFF.

The chain couples TRBV5-5 to TRBJ1-5, with D unresolved. Trimming stripped 0 bases from V and 4 bases from J, with 11 bases between. The CDR3 sequence is 15 residues long. Germline CDR1 and CDR2: SGHKS and YYEKEE (reference sequence). The DNA for the CDR3 is TGTGCCAGCAGCTTGGATGGCAGTTATAATCAGCCCCAGCATTTT. Translating gives CASSLDGSYNQPQHF.

This clonotype was counted a few times. The J gene is TRBJ2-5, the V gene TRBV7-2, with D perhaps matching TRBD1 or TRBD2 (5 bases each). The CDR3 contains 15 residues. Trimming shortened V by 7 bases and J by 1 base, and 16 bases separated the two germline ends. Germline-derived CDR1 and CDR2 are SGHTA and FQGNSA. The CDR3 DNA sequence: TGTGCCAGCACTATAGGGGCGGACTCCCAAGAGACCCAGTACTTC. Translated: CASTIGADSQETQYF.

Ten or more counts support this clonotype. The chain combines TRBV2 with TRBJ1-1; D may be TRBD1 (5 bases). Trimming stripped 0 bases from V and 5 bases from J, with 13 bases between. CDR1 is SNHLY, CDR2 FYNNEI, per germline. The CDR3 contains 15 residues. CDR3 DNA: TGTGCCAGCAGTGAAGCGCTTCGGGGGGAAACTGAAGCTTTCTTT. Residues: CASSEALRGETEAFF.

This clonotype was counted at least ten times. The chain joins TRBV20-1 to TRBJ2-5; 8 bases are shared with TRBD2. The CDR3 totals 12 residues. Looked up from germline, CDR1 is DFQATT and CDR2 is SNEGSKA (reference sequence). V lost 8 bases and J lost 4; bases outside the gene matches: 6. CDR3 DNA sequence: TGCAGTTTACAACTAGCGGCAGAGACCCAGTACTTC. The encoded protein is CSLQLAAETQYF.